Here is one T cell receptor beta chain with its context. Its antigen remains unknown. The germline gives CDR1 SQVTM, CDR2 ANQGSEA. There are 13 residues in the CDR3. The junction had 8 bases not matched to a gene; V was cut back by 7 bases and J by 6 bases. It was with 60 Vbeta and 13 Jbeta primers that the PCR ran. Data came from immunoSEQ multiplex PCR; TCRdb stores just in-frame clones and leaves some out. The data contain roughly 250,000 clones, roughly four fifths of them seen just once; the ten biggest clones take up 2%. The source of the sample is a study of cytomegalovirus exposure and HLA in healthy donors. Study-wide findings and caveats: A later analysis found common viral pathogens apparently linked to several of the most significant clusters. An analysis that was carried out later associated approximately 15,000 TCR beta sequences with HLA alleles at 0.05 false discovery rate.

This chain links TRBV29-1 with TRBJ1-5; 8 nucleotides line up with TRBD1. Sequences were obtained from PBMCs. The sequence derives from a woman in her forties in good health and CMV-seropositive. CDR3 protein: CSAQQGVSQPQHF. The CDR3 coding sequence is TGCAGCGCCCAACAGGGGGTATCTCAGCCCCAGCATTTT.